The clone carrying this T cell receptor (beta chain) appeared once. The sample originates from a study of blood T cell repertoires in COVID-19. Study as a whole: Acute and convalescent COVID-19 samples came from the United States, Italy and Spain. The analysed material was cDNA or gDNA that came from T cells, B-cell-depleted T cells, or PBMCs.

CDR1 is MNHEY and CDR2 is SVGAGI in the germline V gene. The CDR3 contains 13 residues. Trimming pared 6 bases from V and 5 bases from J, leaving 11 bases between. Measured with immunoSEQ multiplex PCR; TCRdb has only the in-frame clones, and not every one. Of 350,000 to 550,000 clones in the sample, roughly 89% were seen once. The chain is built from TRBV6-5 and TRBJ1-5; D is perhaps TRBD1 (6 bases). What was sequenced was peripheral blood. The receptor was isolated from a woman in her 30s with acute or convalescent COVID-19. The CDR3 coding sequence is TGTGCCAGCAGCGGGGGGCGGGATCAGCCCCAGCATTTT. Residues: CASSGGRDQPQHF.